These 31 T cell receptor beta chains were sequenced from one sample in a study of T-cell memory formation after mild COVID-19. TCRdb redid the calling of the 5' RACE reads with MiXCR, one entry per CDR3 protein. The sample has approximately 30,000 distinct CDR3 sequences; 16% are singletons. Sequencing was done on a sample of PBMCs or a T cell subset sorted from them (not recorded which). These receptors all stem from an adult who had mild COVID-19 (a few samples of this study predate the infection). Cell type and time point are not known.

This clonotype showed up many times. The rearrangement joins TRBV5-1 to TRBJ2-5; 15 nucleotides align to TRBD2. CDR3 size: 17 residues. Germline V lookup: CDR1 SGHRS, CDR2 YFSETQ. Germline trimming cut 4 bases from V and 6 bases from J; bases unmatched to any gene: 10. The CDR3 here is CASSNTRTSGGVQTQYF. CDR3 sequence (DNA): TGCGCCAGCAGCAATACAAGGACTAGCGGGGGGGTTCAGACCCAGTACTTC.

This clonotype was seen ten or more times. This chain links TRBV5-1 with TRBJ2-3, with TRBD2 matching over 7 bases. After removal of 6 bases from V and 1 base from J, the junction contained 8 bases not matched to a gene. This CDR3 comprises 15 residues. The V gene's germline CDR1 is SGHRS and CDR2 YFSETQ. The CDR3 DNA reads TGCGCCAGCACCCTCGGGGGGAAGGGCACAGATACGCAGTATTTT. It translates to CASTLGGKGTDTQYF.

This chain links TRBV14 with TRBJ2-7; D might be TRBD2 (6 bases). Germline-derived CDR1 and CDR2 are SGHDN and FVKESK. The CDR3 is made up of 14 amino acids. The V gene lost 4 bases and the J gene lost 3 bases, with 13 bases spanning the gap. In DNA, the CDR3 is TGTGCCAGCAGCCGCTCCGGAGGGCGCTACGAGCAGTACTTC. The encoded protein is CASSRSGGRYEQYF.

The sample holds many counts of this clonotype. V is TRBV29-1 and J is TRBJ1-2, with a weak D call TRBD1 (5 bases). With 6 bases removed from V and 5 bases from J, the gap between germline ends came to 19 bases. CDR1 and CDR2 (germline): SQVTM, ANQGSEA. This CDR3 is built from 14 residues. Here the CDR3 DNA reads TGCAGCGTGGCCGGGACTGAAGGGGCGTATGGCTACACCTTC. It codes for CSVAGTEGAYGYTF. The full variable domain, with the rest looked up from reference TRBV29-1 and TRBJ1-2, is SAVISQKPSRDICQRGTSLTIQCQVDSQVTMMFWYRQQPGQSLTLIATANQGSEATYESGFVIDKFPISRPNLTFSTLTVSNMSPEDSSIYLCSVAGTEGAYGYTFGSGTRLTVV.

In this sample, this clonotype turned up a few times. V usage is TRBV11-2 and J usage is TRBJ2-1; 9 bases are a match to TRBD2. CDR1 and CDR2 from the germline V gene are SGHAT and FQNNGV. The trim removed 1 base at V and 7 bases at J, leaving 5 bases unmatched. This CDR3 is built from 15 residues. The CDR3 reads CASSLVVSGRNEQFF. Written as DNA, the CDR3 is TGTGCCAGCAGCTTAGTTGTTAGCGGGAGAAATGAGCAGTTCTTC.

This clonotype was picked up many times. This rearrangement joins TRBV7-3 to TRBJ2-2, with TRBD2 identical over 8 bases. The CDR3 consists of 17 residues. The germline V gene has CDR1 SGHTA and CDR2 FQGTGA. The V segment lost 2 bases and the J segment 4 bases; nucleotides outside the gene matches: 9. The DNA for the CDR3 is TGTGCCAGCAGCTTAGATGGGCTAGCGGGTGTCACCGGGGAGCTGTTTTTT. It encodes CASSLDGLAGVTGELFF.

This clonotype was counted at least ten times. J is TRBJ2-1 and V is TRBV12-3 or TRBV12-4, with 7 positions matching TRBD2. V lost 5 bases, J lost 0 bases, and 4 bases stayed unmatched. The CDR3 spans 15 residues. DNA for the CDR3: TGTGCCAGCAGTGCCGGACTAGGCTCCTACAATGAGCAGTTCTTC. This gives the protein CASSAGLGSYNEQFF.

This clonotype was counted at least ten times. The V gene is TRBV27, the J gene TRBJ1-1; the D is unclear. The V gene lost 5 bases and the J gene lost 5 bases, with 12 bases spanning the gap. Looked up from germline, CDR1 is MNHEY and CDR2 is SMNVEV (reference sequence). The CDR3 totals 13 residues. CDR3 nucleotides: TGTGCCAGCAGTACTACAGTGGGAACTGAAGCTTTCTTT. The encoded protein is CASSTTVGTEAFF.

This clonotype was seen only once. This chain links TRBV12-3 or TRBV12-4 with TRBJ1-5; no clear D gene. The CDR3 runs to 12 residues. The germline V and J ends were trimmed by 10 bases and 3 bases, with 10 bases remaining between them. CDR3: CATSDLNQPQHF. The DNA for the CDR3 is TGTGCCACATCCGACCTCAATCAGCCCCAGCATTTT.

The sample holds many counts of this clonotype. The chain couples TRBV2 to TRBJ2-3; 7 bases are shared with TRBD1. The junction had 6 bases not matched to a gene; V was cut back by 6 bases and J by 0 bases. The CDR3 consists of 15 residues. Germline V gene lookup returns CDR1 SNHLY and CDR2 FYNNEI. CDR3: CASSAGTASTDTQYF. DNA of the CDR3: TGTGCCAGCAGCGCCGGGACAGCTAGCACAGATACGCAGTATTTT.

This clonotype occurred many times. The V call is TRBV28, the J call TRBJ2-5; TRBD2 matches 7 bases. Trimming cost V 5 bases and J 4 bases; bases outside gene matches: 10. This CDR3 comprises 15 residues. CDR1 and CDR2 (germline): MDHEN, SYDVKM. The CDR3 is CASSGREGSGETQYF. For the CDR3, the DNA is TGTGCCAGCAGTGGCAGGGAGGGCAGCGGAGAGACCCAGTACTTC.

This clonotype was recorded at least ten times. The chain links TRBV7-8 to TRBJ2-2; a possible D gene is TRBD1 (5 bases). Trimming cost V 5 bases and J 6 bases, with 19 bases left between them. Germline values: CDR1 SGHVS, CDR2 FQNEAQ. This CDR3 region has 16 residues. The CDR3 protein is CASSPIRVGLAGELFF. CDR3 nucleotides: TGTGCCAGCAGCCCAATCAGGGTCGGGCTAGCCGGGGAGCTGTTTTTT.

At least ten counts were recorded for this clonotype. The chain joins TRBV7-2 to TRBJ2-1; D may be TRBD2 (5 bases). This CDR3 contains 14 residues. Germline assignment: CDR1 SGHTA and CDR2 FQGNSA. Deletions cut 4 bases from V and 2 bases from J, with 9 bases between. CDR3 sequence (DNA): TGTGCCAGCAGCTCCCCCGGGACCTACAATGAGCAGTTCTTC. Its translation: CASSSPGTYNEQFF.

This clonotype showed up many times. The gene calls are TRBV10-3 and TRBJ1-1; D may be TRBD1 (6 bases). Per germline, CDR1 ENHRY and CDR2 SYGVKD. Trimming took off 6 bases at V and 1 base at J, with 15 bases between the two ends. This CDR3 contains 15 residues. The CDR3 is CAISKGDTQNTEAFF. CDR3 DNA sequence: TGTGCCATCAGCAAAGGGGACACTCAGAACACTGAAGCTTTCTTT.

This clonotype was seen at least ten times. The V gene is TRBV4-3, the J gene TRBJ1-1, with a tentative D call TRBD1 (6 bases). V lost 1 base, J lost 1 base, and 16 bases lay in between. Per the germline V gene, CDR1 is LGHNA and CDR2 is YSLEER. The CDR3 has 17 residues. CDR3 sequence: CASSQGPGERENTEAFF. In DNA, the CDR3 is TGCGCCAGCAGCCAAGGACCAGGGGAAAGGGAGAACACTGAAGCTTTCTTT.

V usage is TRBV12-3 or TRBV12-4 and J usage is TRBJ2-5, with D uncertain. The CDR3 is made up of 14 amino acids. Trimming cost V 1 base and J 3 bases, with 9 bases left between them. This CDR3 is CASSLGPRKETQYF. As DNA, the CDR3 is TGTGCCAGCAGTTTAGGGCCCAGGAAAGAGACCCAGTACTTC.

In its sample, this clonotype was seen many times. The V and J genes are TRBV4-3 and TRBJ2-7, with TRBD1 matching 9 bases. After removal of 0 bases from V and 4 bases from J, the junction contained 10 bases not matched to a gene. The CDR3 length is 17 residues. Germline CDR1 is LGHNA and CDR2 is YSLEER. DNA for the CDR3: TGCGCCAGCAGCCAAGATTTTCAGTGGGACAGGGTATACGAGCAGTACTTC. Amino acid sequence: CASSQDFQWDRVYEQYF.

The chain combines TRBV12-3 or TRBV12-4 with TRBJ2-5; 7 bases are a match to TRBD1. The CDR3 has 12 amino acids. Losses at the gene ends were 8 bases for V and 4 bases for J; bases not matched to a gene: 4. The CDR3 is CASEYRGETQYF. The CDR3 coding sequence is TGTGCCAGCGAATACAGGGGAGAGACCCAGTACTTC.

The gene calls are TRBV9 and TRBJ2-3; D not resolved. Germline loops: CDR1 SGDLS, CDR2 YYNGEE. The V gene lost 1 base and the J gene lost 4 bases, with 4 bases spanning the gap. The CDR3 contains 12 residues. The CDR3 DNA sequence: TGTGCCAGCAGCGTATCCTCAGATACGCAGTATTTT. It translates to CASSVSSDTQYF.

This clonotype was observed many times. This chain links TRBV5-1 with TRBJ2-5; D perhaps matches TRBD1 (7 bases). Germline CDR1 and CDR2: SGHRS and YFSETQ. This CDR3 has 15 amino acids. Trimming took off 6 bases at V and 1 base at J, with 16 bases between the two ends. The chain's CDR3 is CASIKGGTAQETQYF. Written as DNA, the CDR3 is TGCGCCAGCATCAAGGGCGGGACAGCCCAAGAGACCCAGTACTTC.

This clonotype has at least ten counts. This sequence joins TRBV7-6 and TRBJ2-1; D is perhaps TRBD2 (6 bases). This CDR3 has 16 residues. The V gene's germline CDR1 is SGHVS and CDR2 FNYEAQ. V lost 4 bases and J 4 bases, leaving 17 bases between the germline ends. The CDR3 protein is CASSSPLGSRYNEQFF. CDR3 DNA sequence: TGTGCCAGCAGCTCCCCCCTCGGGAGTCGGTACAATGAGCAGTTCTTC.

This clonotype was seen only a few times. CDR3: CASSLDLAALNTEAFF. CDR3 nucleotides: TGTGCCAGCAGCTTGGACCTAGCAGCTCTGAACACTGAAGCTTTCTTT. The genes are TRBV5-5 and TRBJ1-1; D ambiguous. The CDR3 runs 16 residues. Trimming removed 0 bases from V and 0 bases from J, with 12 bases in between. Germline CDR1 and CDR2: SGHKS and YYEKEE (reference sequence).

This clonotype was observed many times. The rearrangement uses TRBV7-2 and TRBJ2-7; 7 bases map to TRBD1. The CDR3 loop spans 12 amino acids. CDR1 is SGHTA and CDR2 is FQGNSA in the germline V gene. J gave up 6 bases and V 2 bases, and 1 base lay outside the gene matches. The CDR3 nucleotides read TGTGCCAGCAGCTTATACAGGGGCGAGCAGTACTTC. Translating it yields CASSLYRGEQYF.

This clonotype was detected many times. J is TRBJ2-5 and V is TRBV7-2, with 7 bases lining up with TRBD2. The germline V gene encodes CDR1 SGHTA and CDR2 FQGNSA. There are 13 residues in the CDR3. J was trimmed by 5 bases and V by 5 bases; bases with no gene match: 5. CDR3 region: CASSRDYLETQYF. For the CDR3, the DNA is TGTGCCAGCAGCCGGGACTACTTGGAGACCCAGTACTTC.

This clonotype ranks as medium-sized. The chain is built from TRBV7-2 and TRBJ2-3; 13 nucleotides align to TRBD2. Germline CDR1 reads SGHTA; CDR2 reads FQGNSA. The CDR3 contains 15 residues. V dropped 5 bases and J dropped 7; count of bases not matched to a gene: 6. The CDR3: CASSVTSGGAHTQYF. DNA of the CDR3: TGTGCCAGCAGCGTCACTAGCGGGGGGGCTCATACGCAGTATTTT.

This clonotype was seen repeatedly, ten times or more. The chain joins TRBV2 to TRBJ1-6; TRBD1 is a possible D gene (5 bases). Looked up from germline, CDR1 is SNHLY and CDR2 is FYNNEI. This CDR3 contains 14 residues. Trimming shortened V by 6 bases and J by 7 bases, and 13 bases separated the two germline ends. The CDR3 bases are TGTGCCAGCAGGCCGGGGCATTCAAATTCACCCCTCCACTTT. Translated, it gives CASRPGHSNSPLHF.

This clonotype was seen many times. The J gene is TRBJ2-5, the V gene TRBV28, with 7 bases aligning to TRBD1. V shed 4 bases, J shed 5 bases, and the junction held 4 bases outside the gene matches. CDR3 length equals 13 residues. Germline lookup yields CDR1 MDHEN and CDR2 SYDVKM. In nucleotides, the CDR3 is TGTGCCAGCAGTTCACAGGGACAGGAGACCCAGTACTTC. This translates into CASSSQGQETQYF.

This clonotype was counted only a few times. The chain has TRBV19 and TRBJ1-1; D is unclear. Germline CDR1 is LNHDA and CDR2 is SQIVND (reference sequence). The length of the CDR3 is 13 residues. V shed 5 bases and J shed 1 base, with 8 bases lying between them. As DNA, the CDR3 is TGTGCCAGTAGTGCACAGTGGAACACTGAAGCTTTCTTT. This translates into CASSAQWNTEAFF.

This clonotype was seen once. DNA of the CDR3: TGCGCCAGCAGTCCGGGACAGTACTTGGACACTGAAGCTTTCTTT. This codes for CASSPGQYLDTEAFF. J is TRBJ1-1 and V is TRBV4-3; 7 nucleotides line up with TRBD1. The J segment lost 3 bases and the V segment lost 6 bases, leaving 10 bases of the junction unmatched. The length of the CDR3 is 15 residues. Germline CDR1 reads LGHNA; CDR2 reads YSLEER.

In this sample, this clonotype turned up many times. The chain combines TRBV20-1 with TRBJ1-5; TRBD1 is a possible D gene (5 bases). The CDR3 covers 12 residues. The ends were cut back, 5 bases at V and 8 bases at J, with 13 bases in the middle. CDR1 DFQATT and CDR2 SNEGSKA come from the germline V gene (reference sequence). CDR3 in amino acids: CSAGTAPEPQHF. CDR3 DNA: TGCAGTGCTGGGACGGCTCCTGAGCCCCAGCATTTT.

This clonotype was counted many times. The rearrangement links TRBV18 to TRBJ2-3, with TRBD2 as a possible D gene (6 bases). This CDR3 contains 16 residues. Germline CDR1 reads KGHSH; CDR2 reads LQKENI. The V end was cut by 0 bases, the J end by 1 base, with 11 bases between. CDR3 sequence: CASSPPGREGTDTQYF. DNA of the CDR3: TGTGCCAGCTCACCACCGGGAAGGGAGGGCACAGATACGCAGTATTTT.